The 5 T cell receptor beta chains given below trace back to one sample, sequenced in a study of T cell clonality in common variable immunodeficiency. Study outcomes and limitations: Common variable immunodeficiency TCR beta sequences reportedly had fewer deletions and N-nucleotide insertions.

These TCRs' antigens remain unknown. Using immunoSEQ multiplex PCR, the repertoire was profiled, and TCRdb retains in-frame clones only, with some absent. This sample carries 25,000 to 30,000 clones, none of them present only once. The sequenced material came from peripheral blood mononuclear cells. The receptors derive from a human donor with common variable immunodeficiency.

This clone has a handful of counts. The read ends 3 residues before the CDR3 terminus; that terminus is restored from the germline J gene. J is TRBJ2-3 and V is TRBV6-2 or TRBV6-3; 9 nucleotides line up with TRBD2. Germline CDR1 MNHEY, CDR2 SVGEGT. The CDR3 has 16 amino acids. V lost 0 bases and J lost 4; bases outside the gene matches: 5. CDR3 DNA, as far as it was read: TGTGCCAGCAGTTACTCGGCGGGGGGGCTCCCAGATACG. Amino acids: CASSYSAGGLPDT. The CDR3 in full is CASSYSAGGLPDTQYF.

Concerning this clone: Sequencing ends 3 residues short of the CDR3 end; the germline J gene provides the rest. This chain uses TRBV7-6 with TRBJ1-6; D call uncertain. V lost 2 bases and J lost 7, with 9 bases in between. The CDR3 covers 14 residues. The germline V gene encodes CDR1 SGHVS and CDR2 FNYEAQ. CDR3 DNA, as far as it was read: TGTGCCAGCAGCTTACAAACAGTGAATTCACCC. This codes for CASSLQTVNSP. The CDR3 reads in full as CASSLQTVNSPLHF. Complete variable domain (other parts from reference TRBV7-6 and TRBJ1-6): GAGVSQSPRYKVTKRGQDVALRCDPISGHVSLYWYRQALGQGPEFLTYFNYEAQQDKSGLPNDRFSAERPEGSISTLTIQRTEQRDSAMYRCASSLQTVNSPLHFGNGTRLTVT.

In its sample, this clone was seen many times. The read is 3 residues too short to cover the CDR3 end, so that end is filled in from the germline J gene. The same CDR3 can be traced to other DNA sequences in this sample. The chain carries TRBV9 and TRBJ2-7; TRBD1 matches at 9 bases. Germline CDR1 reads SGDLS; CDR2 reads YYNGEE. The CDR3 spans 14 residues. Germline trimming cut 0 bases from V and 6 bases from J; bases unmatched to any gene: 4. The CDR3 here is CASSVVDRGGEQYF. The CDR3 DNA, read in part, is TGTGCCAGCAGCGTAGTGGACAGGGGTGGCGAG.

This clone was observed at least ten times. Read data end 3 residues before the CDR3 end; the end is taken from the germline J gene. This rearrangement joins TRBV18 to TRBJ2-7; D is ambiguous. Germline V gives CDR1 KGHSH, CDR2 LQKENI. The CDR3 has 11 residues. The V and J ends lost 5 bases and 6 bases respectively, with 8 bases between them. The CDR3 DNA, read in part, is TGTGCCAGCTCAGGGCCCCTCGAG. This gives the protein CASSGPLE. The complete CDR3 reads CASSGPLEQYF. The full variable domain, its missing parts supplied by reference TRBV18 and TRBJ2-7, is NAGVMQNPRHLVRRRGQEARLRCSPMKGHSHVYWYRQLPEEGLKFMVYLQKENIIDESGMPKERFSAEFPKEGPSILRIQQVVRGDSAAYFCASSGPLEQYFGPGTRLTVT.

This clone was counted at least ten times. The missing CDR3 end, 3 residues past where the read stops, is filled in from the germline J gene. V gene TRBV18 combines with J gene TRBJ2-3; no definite D call. CDR3 length: 13 residues. V lost 8 bases and J lost 5, with 14 bases in between. Germline assignment: CDR1 KGHSH and CDR2 LQKENI. CDR3 sequence reads: CASVMSVRDTQYF. CDR3 bases read: TGTGCCAGCGTTATGTCAGTGAGAGATACG.